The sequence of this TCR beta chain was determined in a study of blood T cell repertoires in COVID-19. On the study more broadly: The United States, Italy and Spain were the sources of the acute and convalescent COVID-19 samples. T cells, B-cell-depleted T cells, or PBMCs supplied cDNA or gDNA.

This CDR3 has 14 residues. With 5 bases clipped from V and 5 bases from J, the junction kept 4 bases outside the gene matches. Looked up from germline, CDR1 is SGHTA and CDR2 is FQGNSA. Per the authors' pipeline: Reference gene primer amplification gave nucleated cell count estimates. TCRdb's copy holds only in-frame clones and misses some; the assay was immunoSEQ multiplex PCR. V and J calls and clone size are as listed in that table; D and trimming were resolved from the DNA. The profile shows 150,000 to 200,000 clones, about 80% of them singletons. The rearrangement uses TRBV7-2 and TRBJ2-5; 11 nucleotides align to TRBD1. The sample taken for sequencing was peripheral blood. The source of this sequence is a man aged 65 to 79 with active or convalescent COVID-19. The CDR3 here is CASSLRDRGETQYF. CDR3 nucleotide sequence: TGTGCCAGCAGCCTCCGGGACAGGGGGGAGACCCAGTACTTC.